The present TCR beta chain was sequenced within a study of T cell responses to AZD1222 COVID-19 vaccine. Study conclusions and caveats: Possibly, clonal diversity was underestimated; donors were largely white British and included more females.

Concerning this clone itself: Its antigen is still unknown.

Method: immunoSEQ multiplex PCR; TCRdb's copy keeps in-frame clones and lacks some. The table lists around 100,000 clones, about nine tenths of them singletons. V was clipped by 4 bases and J by 2 bases; unmatched bases: 7. CDR1 and CDR2 from the germline V gene are SNHLY and FYNNEI. CDR3 length equals 16 residues. The clonotype comes from an adult who received the MenACWY meningococcal vaccine as a control. The chain employs TRBV2 and TRBJ2-7; 11 nucleotides line up with TRBD2. The sample consisted of peripheral blood, taken 28 days after the second dose of the MenACWY control vaccine. CDR3 residues: CASSATSGGLTYEQYF. The CDR3 DNA reads as TGTGCCAGCAGTGCCACTAGCGGGGGTTTAACCTACGAGCAGTACTTC.